This T cell receptor (beta chain) was found in a study of control samples from healthy donors and cancer patients. Only in-frame clones appear in the TCRdb table, and some are missing; sequencing was by immunoSEQ multiplex PCR. Of some 190,000 clones listed, around 93% are singletons. This CDR3 has 14 amino acids. V shed 3 bases and J 2 bases; nucleotides not matched to a gene: 1. Germline V CDR1 and CDR2: SQVTM, ANQGSEA. The sequencing sample was made of blood. This sequence originates from a man younger than 45 in good health. This chain uses TRBV29-1 with TRBJ2-3; 11 nucleotides align to TRBD2. The CDR3: CSVEGLADTDTQYF. The CDR3 DNA sequence: TGCAGCGTTGAGGGACTAGCGGACACAGATACGCAGTATTTT.